This is a list of T cell receptor beta chains from one sample in a study of T cell responses to AZD1222 COVID-19 vaccine. Repertoires were generated with immunoSEQ multiplex PCR, while TCRdb's copy carries only in-frame clones and drops some. There are 95,000 to 150,000 clones in the sample; about 90% occur only once, and about 4.2% lies in the top ten. Sequencing used peripheral blood, obtained on day 0 of MenACWY control vaccination. The receptors derive from an adult in good health. Both conserved end residues are part of each CDR3. Fields, in order: clone size, V gene, D gene, J gene, CDR3 protein, CDR3 DNA. The D gene is left open where the match is weak. For some rows the clone size is stated as once, few or many, or as a class when expanded; others skip it.

>.|TRBV27|.|TRBJ1-5
CASSSANQPQHF
TGTGCCAGCAGTTCCGCAAATCAGCCCCAGCATTTT
>once|TRBV28|.|TRBJ1-2
CASTMDNPLVGYTF
TGTGCCAGCACTATGGACAATCCTTTGGTTGGCTACACCTTC
>.|TRBV16|.|TRBJ1-4
CASTSGHTEKLFF
TGTGCCAGCACCTCGGGACATACGGAAAAACTGTTTTTT
>.|TRBV6-1|TRBD2|TRBJ2-1
CASSATGTWPGGAREQFF
TGTGCCAGCAGTGCAACCGGGACGTGGCCCGGGGGGGCCAGGGAGCAGTTCTTC
>.|TRBV5-1|TRBD2|TRBJ2-5
CASSLTLAWREGETQYF
TGCGCCAGCAGCTTGACCCTAGCCTGGCGGGAGGGTGAGACCCAGTACTTC
>once|TRBV18|TRBD1|TRBJ1-1
CASSPGQGAEAFF
TGTGCCAGCTCACCAGGACAGGGGGCAGAAGCTTTCTTT
>few|TRBV28|.|TRBJ1-5
CASSLGTDWYSNQPQHF
TGTGCAAGCAGTTTAGGTACAGATTGGTATAGCAATCAGCCCCAGCATTTT
>.|TRBV6-5|TRBD2|TRBJ2-1
CASSYHLAGLYNEQFF
TGTGCCAGCAGTTACCATCTAGCGGGACTCTACAATGAGCAGTTCTTC
>.|TRBV5-4|.|TRBJ1-2
CASSFRGRNYGYTF
TGTGCCAGCAGCTTCCGGGGGCGAAACTATGGCTACACCTTC
>.|TRBV5-4|.|TRBJ2-5
CASSSIQGRETQYF
TGTGCCAGCAGCTCCATCCAGGGAAGGGAGACCCAGTACTTC
>.|TRBV4-1|TRBD1|TRBJ1-1
CASSQNRGGNTEAFF
TGCGCCAGCAGCCAAAACAGGGGGGGGAACACTGAAGCTTTCTTT
>.|TRBV30|.|TRBJ1-1
CATRGGIMNTEAFF
TGTGCCACCCGGGGGGGAATTATGAACACTGAAGCTTTCTTT
>.|TRBV7-9|.|TRBJ2-1
CASSSTSRASPYNEQFF
TGTGCCAGCAGCTCTACTAGTAGGGCTAGCCCGTACAATGAGCAGTTCTTC
>.|TRBV7-9|TRBD2|TRBJ2-7
CASSTGLAGPYEQYF
TGTGCCAGCAGCACGGGACTAGCGGGACCCTACGAGCAGTACTTC
>.|TRBV4-2|.|TRBJ2-3
CASSQDLGGGTDTQYF
TGTGCCAGCAGCCAAGATCTAGGAGGGGGCACAGATACGCAGTATTTT
>.|TRBV7-3|TRBD1|TRBJ2-7
CASSLGQGGSYEQYF
TGTGCCAGCAGCTTGGGACAGGGAGGCTCCTACGAGCAGTACTTC
>.|TRBV11-2|.|TRBJ1-2
CASSLSVSGGNYGYTF
TGTGCCAGCAGCTTATCCGTATCGGGCGGAAACTATGGCTACACCTTC
>.|TRBV11-2|.|TRBJ1-1
CASSLGRWATGDTEAFF
TGTGCCAGCAGCTTAGGTAGATGGGCCACCGGGGACACTGAAGCTTTCTTT
>.|TRBV28|.|TRBJ1-2
CASSLSSGSYGYTF
TGTGCCAGCAGTTTAAGTTCAGGGTCCTATGGCTACACCTTC
>.|TRBV5-5|.|TRBJ2-6
CASSPKSPSIKAGANVLTF
TGTGCCAGCAGCCCTAAATCACCCTCAATAAAGGCTGGGGCCAACGTCCTGACTTTC
>.|TRBV7-6|.|TRBJ2-7
CASSSKDRTYEQYF
TGTGCCAGCAGCAGCAAGGACAGAACCTACGAGCAGTACTTC
>.|TRBV2|.|TRBJ1-2
CASSAGQGHYGYTF
TGTGCCAGCAGTGCGGGGCAGGGCCACTATGGCTACACCTTC
>.|TRBV19|TRBD1|TRBJ1-1
CASSTGTGRTEAFF
TGTGCCAGTAGTACCGGGACAGGGAGGACTGAAGCTTTCTTT
>once|TRBV18|TRBD2|TRBJ2-7
CASSPLREGEQYF
TGTGCCAGCTCACCACTCAGGGAGGGCGAGCAGTACTTC
>.|TRBV30|.|TRBJ1-5
CAWSVRASNQPQHF
TGTGCCTGGAGTGTAAGGGCAAGCAATCAGCCCCAGCATTTT
>.|TRBV5-1|.|TRBJ2-3
CASSLVTGSSTDTQYF
TGCGCCAGCAGCTTGGTAACCGGGAGTAGCACAGATACGCAGTATTTT
>.|TRBV15|.|TRBJ1-4
CATRETATNEKLFF
TGTGCCACCAGGGAGACAGCAACTAATGAAAAACTGTTTTTT
>.|TRBV7-2|TRBD2|TRBJ2-1
CASSLVGLASNEQFF
TGTGCCAGCAGCTTAGTCGGACTAGCGTCTAATGAGCAGTTCTTC
>.|TRBV24-1|TRBD2|TRBJ2-1
CATSDTPNGGGSYNEQFF
TGTGCCACCAGTGACACTCCCAACGGCGGGGGCTCCTACAATGAGCAGTTCTTC
>.|TRBV24-1|TRBD2|TRBJ2-3
CATSDWASGISDTQYF
TGTGCCACCAGTGATTGGGCTAGCGGGATATCAGATACGCAGTATTTT
>.|TRBV2|.|TRBJ2-2
CASGEDRVRGELFF
TGTGCCAGCGGAGAGGACAGAGTGAGGGGGGAGCTGTTTTTT
>.|TRBV14|.|TRBJ2-3
CASTPRQSPTDTQYF
TGTGCCAGCACCCCCCGGCAGTCCCCCACAGATACGCAGTATTTT
>.|TRBV7-2|TRBD2|TRBJ2-2
CASSTSRLAGGSNTGELFF
TGTGCCAGCAGCACTAGCCGCCTAGCGGGGGGCTCGAACACCGGGGAGCTGTTTTTT
>.|TRBV5-5|TRBD1|TRBJ2-2
CASSRRTGSNTGELFF
TGTGCCAGCAGCCGCAGGACAGGGTCAAACACCGGGGAGCTGTTTTTT
>.|TRBV28|.|TRBJ1-2
CASSLSGHGQGYTF
TGTGCCAGCAGTTTATCCGGGCATGGGCAGGGCTACACCTTC
>.|TRBV10-3|TRBD2|TRBJ2-7
CAISEPGLASGEQYF
TGTGCCATCAGTGAGCCGGGACTAGCGTCCGGCGAGCAGTACTTC
>.|TRBV7-3|.|TRBJ2-2
CASRLGGGELFF
TGTGCCAGCAGGCTAGGGGGCGGGGAGCTGTTTTTT
>.|TRBV6-5|.|TRBJ2-3
CASTKDGRPDTQYF
TGTGCCAGCACCAAGGACGGCAGGCCAGATACGCAGTATTTT
>.|TRBV18|.|TRBJ2-5
CASSPPQAGQETQYF
TGTGCCAGCTCACCACCCCAGGCAGGTCAAGAGACCCAGTACTTC
>.|TRBV18|TRBD1|TRBJ1-4
CASQTGTVNEKLFF
TGTGCCAGCCAGACCGGGACAGTTAATGAAAAACTGTTTTTT
>.|TRBV6-5|TRBD1|TRBJ1-3
CASSGTGKNTIYF
TGTGCCAGCAGCGGGACAGGGAAAAACACCATATATTTT
>.|TRBV18|TRBD2|TRBJ2-2
CASSPPTQGGSGTGELFF
TGTGCCAGCTCACCACCGACCCAGGGAGGGTCGGGCACCGGGGAGCTGTTTTTT
>.|TRBV28|.|TRBJ2-1
CASSVGRVSSHEQFF
TGTGCCAGCAGTGTGGGCAGGGTGAGTAGCCATGAGCAGTTCTTC
>.|TRBV9|TRBD1|TRBJ1-3
CASSTQGGVVSGNTIYF
TGTGCCAGCAGCACCCAGGGGGGGGTCGTCTCTGGAAACACCATATATTTT
>.|TRBV19|.|TRBJ2-7
CATSGLRGSYEQYF
TGTGCCACTTCGGGGCTTCGGGGCTCCTACGAGCAGTACTTC
>once|TRBV4-1|.|TRBJ2-5
CASSPTRRETQYF
TGCGCCAGCAGCCCTACCAGGCGGGAGACCCAGTACTTC
>.|TRBV19|TRBD1|TRBJ1-4
CASSWDRGPTNEKLFF
TGTGCCAGTAGTTGGGACAGGGGGCCCACTAATGAAAAACTGTTTTTT
>.|TRBV9|.|TRBJ1-5
CASSVGRWGQPQHF
TGTGCCAGCAGCGTGGGTCGGTGGGGTCAGCCCCAGCATTTT
>.|TRBV10-3|TRBD1|TRBJ1-2
CAISGDRVGYTF
TGTGCCATCAGTGGGGACAGGGTAGGCTACACCTTC
>.|TRBV15|TRBD1|TRBJ2-5
CATSRGTGQETQYF
TGTGCCACCAGCAGGGGGACAGGGCAAGAGACCCAGTACTTC
>.|TRBV5-1|TRBD1|TRBJ1-2
CASSLLSGTGDYGYTF
TGCGCCAGCAGCTTACTGTCCGGGACAGGGGACTATGGCTACACCTTC
>.|TRBV6-5|.|TRBJ2-7
CASRMDGGEYEQYF
TGTGCCAGCAGGATGGACGGAGGGGAGTACGAGCAGTACTTC
>.|TRBV28|.|TRBJ1-5
CASRVGGSSNQPQHF
TGTGCCAGCAGAGTCGGGGGTTCTAGCAATCAGCCCCAGCATTTT
>.|TRBV7-9|TRBD1|TRBJ1-6
CASSLVRQGANSPLHF
TGTGCCAGCAGCTTAGTCCGACAGGGGGCTAATTCACCCCTCCACTTT
>once|TRBV23-1|TRBD1|TRBJ2-6
CASSQLTGALSGANVLTF
TGCGCCAGCAGTCAACTGACAGGGGCACTCTCTGGGGCCAACGTCCTGACTTTC
>.|TRBV5-1|TRBD1|TRBJ2-5
CASSSQPTGGGGQETQYF
TGCGCCAGCAGCTCCCAACCGACAGGGGGTGGTGGGCAAGAGACCCAGTACTTC
>.|TRBV7-8|TRBD2|TRBJ2-3
CASSLPAGTSGGSTDTQYF
TGTGCCAGCAGCCTCCCGGCTGGGACTAGCGGGGGCAGCACAGATACGCAGTATTTT
>.|TRBV4-2|TRBD2|TRBJ2-3
CASSQDGGLPTDTQYF
TGTGCCAGCAGCCAAGACGGGGGACTACCCACAGATACGCAGTATTTT
>.|TRBV19|.|TRBJ1-1
CASSIWGLNTEAFF
TGTGCCAGTAGTATATGGGGACTGAACACTGAAGCTTTCTTT
>.|TRBV5-1|.|TRBJ1-5
CASSLAENQPQHF
TGCGCCAGCAGCTTGGCGGAGAATCAGCCCCAGCATTTT